One and the same sample provided the 18 T cell receptor beta chains below, sequenced in a study of vaccination effects on CD4 cells after COVID-19. Antigen-specific CD4+ T cell clonotypes were called by their expansion after viral peptide-pool culture in ViraFEST. Having been cultured for roughly 10 days, the cells underwent CD4+ T cell isolation. A positive SARS-CoV-2 PCR test fell between March and December 2020. Profiling relied on immunoSEQ multiplex PCR, and the TCRdb table lists in-frame clones only, not all of them. Of about 45,000 clones listed, approximately 72% are singletons. The antigens for these receptors are not known. The source material was CD4+ T cells from PBMCs cultured with a peptide pool, sampled before COVID-19 vaccination. The origin of the receptors is a human donor who had a prior SARS-CoV-2 infection.

This chain links TRBV24-1 with TRBJ2-1; perhaps TRBD2 as D (6 bases). The V end lost 4 bases, the J end lost 7 bases, and 16 bases lay between the germline ends. Germline V CDR1 and CDR2: KGHDR, SFDVKD. The CDR3 is 15 amino acids. The CDR3 spells CATSEQDVGRNEQFF. In DNA, the CDR3 is TGTGCCACCAGTGAACAGGACGTCGGGAGAAATGAGCAGTTCTTC.

Turning to this clone: Other DNA sequences in the same sample also yield this CDR3. The rearrangement links TRBV7-9 to TRBJ1-1; D is undetermined. Germline V gives CDR1 SEHNR, CDR2 FQNEAQ (reference sequence). V lost 8 bases, J lost 1 base, and 11 bases lay in between. The CDR3 spans 13 residues. The DNA of the CDR3 is TGTGCCAGCTCCAGTCCTCCGAACACTGAAGCTTTCTTT. Translated: CASSSPPNTEAFF.

The rearrangement uses TRBV5-4 and TRBJ2-7; 9 positions agree with TRBD1. Unmatched junction bases numbered 2, after V lost 5 bases and J lost 2 bases. Germline assignment: CDR1 SGHNT and CDR2 YYREEE (reference sequence). This CDR3 has 13 amino acids. The DNA for the CDR3 is TGTGCCAGCAGGGACAGGGGCACCTACGAGCAGTACTTC. Residues: CASRDRGTYEQYF. The full variable domain, with the rest looked up from reference TRBV5-4 and TRBJ2-7, is ETGVTQSPTHLIKTRGQQVTLRCSSQSGHNTVSWYQQALGQGPQFIFQYYREEENGRGNFPPRFSGLQFPNYSSELNVNALELDDSALYLCASRDRGTYEQYFGPGTRLTVT.

The chain joins TRBV2 to TRBJ2-7; D is undetermined. Per the germline V gene, CDR1 is SNHLY and CDR2 is FYNNEI. The CDR3 has 12 residues. Trimming removed 2 bases from V and 12 bases from J, with 14 bases in between. CDR3 loop: CASSERAALRYF. The CDR3 DNA follows: TGTGCCAGCAGTGAAAGGGCAGCCCTACGGTACTTC.

The genes are TRBV5-8 and TRBJ2-3; 9 bases are shared with TRBD2. The CDR3 is 16 residues long. After removal of 4 bases from V and 4 bases from J, the junction contained 10 bases not matched to a gene. Germline loops: CDR1 SGHTS, CDR2 YDEGEE. The CDR3 here is CASSTRTSERSDTQYF. The CDR3, as DNA: TGTGCCAGCAGCACAAGGACTAGCGAACGATCAGATACGCAGTATTTT. The full variable domain, completed using reference TRBV5-8 and TRBJ2-3, is EAGVTQSPTHLIKTRGQQATLRCSPISGHTSVYWYQQALGLGLQFLLWYDEGEERNRGNFPPRFSGRQFPNYSSELNVNALELEDSALYLCASSTRTSERSDTQYFGPGTRLTVL.

The chain combines TRBV7-2 with TRBJ2-7; either TRBD1 or TRBD2 may supply D (5 bases each). Germline values: CDR1 SGHTA, CDR2 FQGNSA. This CDR3 has 13 amino acids. The V end was cut by 5 bases, the J end by 6 bases, with 14 bases between. CDR3 in DNA: TGTGCCAGCAGCGTGGGACCAAACCGCGAGCAGTACTTC. The encoded protein is CASSVGPNREQYF. The full variable domain, with the rest looked up from reference TRBV7-2 and TRBJ2-7, is GAGVSQSPSNKVTEKGKDVELRCDPISGHTALYWYRQSLGQGLEFLIYFQGNSAPDKSGLPSDRFSAERTGGSVSTLTIQRTQQEDSAVYLCASSVGPNREQYFGPGTRLTVT.

The J gene is TRBJ2-7, the V gene TRBV19; 10 bases map to TRBD1. The CDR3 has 15 amino acids. Germline V CDR1 and CDR2: LNHDA, SQIVND (reference sequence). Trimming took 4 bases from V and 5 from J; bases not matched to a gene: 8. This chain's CDR3 is CASSTERQGANEQYF. The CDR3, as DNA: TGTGCCAGTAGTACTGAGAGACAGGGGGCCAACGAGCAGTACTTC.

The chain uses TRBV5-6 and TRBJ2-1; TRBD2 matches 9 bases. J was trimmed by 4 bases and V by 5 bases; bases with no gene match: 10. The CDR3 is 16 residues long. Germline CDR1 is SGHDT and CDR2 is YYEEEE. CDR3 nucleotides: TGTGCCAGCAGAATGGGGCCTAGCGGGACGTACAATGAGCAGTTCTTC. Protein product: CASRMGPSGTYNEQFF.

The gene calls are TRBV19 and TRBJ1-1; no clear D. The CDR3 is 14 amino acids. Germline V gene lookup returns CDR1 LNHDA and CDR2 SQIVND (reference sequence). V lost 2 bases and J lost 1, with 8 bases in between. For the CDR3, the DNA is TGTGCCAGTAGTATACAATACACGAACACTGAAGCTTTCTTT. It encodes CASSIQYTNTEAFF.

The chain couples TRBV10-2 to TRBJ2-7; perhaps TRBD2 as D (7 bases). CDR1 and CDR2 from the germline V gene are WSHSY and SAAADI. The CDR3 loop spans 13 amino acids. The V gene lost 7 bases and the J gene lost 7 bases, with 17 bases spanning the gap. The CDR3 reads CASKDGGLEEQYF. The CDR3 DNA follows: TGCGCCAGCAAGGACGGGGGGCTGGAAGAGCAGTACTTC.

The genes are TRBV5-1 and TRBJ1-2; no clear D gene. This CDR3 is built from 13 residues. V lost 4 bases, J lost 2 bases, and 9 bases lay in between. Germline-derived CDR1 and CDR2 are SGHRS and YFSETQ. This chain's CDR3 is CASSAGRNYGYTF. DNA for the CDR3: TGCGCCAGCAGCGCAGGACGCAACTATGGCTACACCTTC.

Only one count was recorded for this clone. DNA of the CDR3: TGTGCCAGCAGCCGGACTAGCGGGACCCGAACCTACGAGCAGTACTTC. Translation: CASSRTSGTRTYEQYF. This chain joins TRBV4-2 and TRBJ2-7; 12 nucleotides align to TRBD2. The CDR3 contains 16 residues. V lost 4 bases to trimming and J lost 2 bases; unmatched junction nucleotides: 6. The germline CDR1 and CDR2 sequences are LGHNA and YNFKEQ.

This chain joins TRBV10-3 and TRBJ2-5; D is unresolved. V lost 3 bases and J 2 bases, leaving 16 bases between the germline ends. In germline, CDR1 is ENHRY, CDR2 SYGVKD. CDR3 size: 16 residues. As DNA, the CDR3 is TGTGCCATCAGTGATGCCAAACGGGTTGGACAAGAGACCCAGTACTTC. Protein sequence: CAISDAKRVGQETQYF.

The CDR3 nucleotides read TGCGCCAGCAGCACCCGGACAGCGAACACCGGGGAGCTGTTTTTT. Protein: CASSTRTANTGELFF. The V and J genes are TRBV5-1 and TRBJ2-2, with D possibly being TRBD1 (6 bases). With 4 bases removed from V and 0 bases from J, the gap between germline ends came to 10 bases. CDR1 and CDR2 from the germline V gene are SGHRS and YFSETQ. CDR3 size: 15 residues.

The V and J genes are TRBV19 and TRBJ1-6; D is possibly TRBD1 (6 bases). Trimming took off 0 bases at V and 6 bases at J, with 9 bases between the two ends. The germline gives CDR1 LNHDA, CDR2 SQIVND (reference sequence). The CDR3 totals 15 residues. The CDR3 region has the DNA TGTGCCAGTAGTATAGAAAAACAGGGTAATTCACCCCTCCACTTT. Translated, it gives CASSIEKQGNSPLHF. Variable domain in full (rest from reference TRBV19 and TRBJ1-6): DGGITQSPKYLFRKEGQNVTLSCEQNLNHDAMYWYRQDPGQGLRLIYYSQIVNDFQKGDIAEGYSVSREKKESFPLTVTSAQKNPTAFYLCASSIEKQGNSPLHFGNGTRLTVT.

The chain couples TRBV30 to TRBJ2-7, with D hard to call. The V gene's germline CDR1 is GTSNPN and CDR2 SVGIG (reference sequence). This CDR3 is built from 12 residues. The V and J ends lost 1 base and 6 bases respectively, with 10 bases between them. The CDR3 region is CAWSAQFIEQYF. The CDR3 region has the DNA TGTGCCTGGAGTGCCCAGTTTATCGAGCAGTACTTC.

The chain couples TRBV2 to TRBJ2-2, with a weak D call TRBD1 (5 bases). Germline V CDR1 and CDR2: SNHLY, FYNNEI. Trimming shortened V by 2 bases and J by 6 bases, and 13 bases separated the two germline ends. There are 15 residues in the CDR3. CDR3 coding DNA: TGTGCCAGCAGTGAAAGATCGAGCAGGGCCGGGGAGCTGTTTTTT. Protein product: CASSERSSRAGELFF.

The rearrangement links TRBV5-1 to TRBJ2-3, with TRBD2 matching over 7 bases. This CDR3 contains 14 residues. Trimming took 3 bases from V and 3 from J; bases not matched to a gene: 4. Germline V lookup: CDR1 SGHRS, CDR2 YFSETQ. CDR3 DNA sequence: TGCGCCAGCAGCTCCCTCGGGGGGACAGATACGCAGTATTTT. This encodes CASSSLGGTDTQYF.